Listed below are T cell receptor beta chains from one sample, sequenced in a study of T cells after yellow fever vaccination. TCRdb re-analysed the 5' RACE reads in MiXCR, keeping a single row per CDR3 protein. The sample consists of under 600,000 distinct CDR3 sequences, 21% of them appearing once. The sequences come from PBMCs, collected around 3 weeks after the first yellow fever vaccination. These receptors were collected from a young man who received the YFV17D yellow fever vaccine. CDR3s include the opening cysteine and the closing phenylalanine or tryptophan. The D gene is left open where the match is weak.

d_call v_call cdr3_length cdr3_aa
. TRBV5-4 13 CASSTRDNYEQYF
. TRBV7-2 15 CASSFKARFTDTQYF
. TRBV5-1 14 CASSNGSRTDTQYF
TRBD1 TRBV12-3/TRBV12-4 14 CASSFRTGSNEQFF
. TRBV29-1 12 CSVRGMNTEAFF
TRBD2 TRBV7-6 15 CASSLAGRDTGELFF
. TRBV24-1 13 CATSDNPDNEQFF
. TRBV10-3 14 CAISRGDQKYGYTF
TRBD1 TRBV6-1 16 CASTGQGLQVVDTQYF
. TRBV20-1 11 CSAAPFPSQYF
. TRBV7-9 16 CASSLVVSRTSTEAFF
. TRBV7-9 16 CASSSIARERTDTQYF
. TRBV30 13 CAWSGQGGQPQHF
. TRBV12-3/TRBV12-4 13 CASSLVADQPQHF
. TRBV12-5 14 CASGLGGSQETQYF
TRBD1 TRBV12-3/TRBV12-4 20 CASTISPGQGDGYAYNEQFF
TRBD1 TRBV5-1 14 CASRLDRIQGELFF
. TRBV14 15 CASSQTWAHTGELFF
. TRBV6-1 13 CASRRTVGTEAFF
TRBD1 TRBV19 14 CASRTGDLYNEQFF
. TRBV23-1 12 CASSQRCQPQHF
. TRBV6-2/TRBV6-3 12 CASSGDTYEQYF